Included here is one T cell receptor beta chain sequence, with context. Its antigen is not known. 5'RACE template switching with UMIs generated TCR beta cDNA. TCRdb re-called the 5' RACE reads and shows each CDR3 protein once, DNA omitted. The specimen's table records fewer than 400,000 distinct CDR3 sequences. The CDR3 has 16 amino acids. Looked up from germline, CDR1 is MNHNS and CDR2 is SASEGT. The data were obtained in a study of T cells expressing NK-cell markers. Looking at the study overall: The sequencing cohort of eight donors included seven HCMV-seropositive individuals and one seronegative individual. General study findings and limits: NKG2C+ dominant clonotype frequencies in about six donors were 1.0-7.0% of CD8+ T cells. The CD3+CD56-NKG2C+ fraction of a few donors was also led by these clonotypes.

The receptor comes from a man between 18 and 69 years old in good health. V gene TRBV6-1 combines with J gene TRBJ1-6; TCRdb reports TRBD1, a call that lacks DNA to check it against. The sample was blood T cells: a sorted CD56 or NKG2C T cell subset, CD4+ or CD8+ T cells, or bulk PBMC T cells (not recorded which). This CDR3 reads CASTRNPRGQSSPLHF.